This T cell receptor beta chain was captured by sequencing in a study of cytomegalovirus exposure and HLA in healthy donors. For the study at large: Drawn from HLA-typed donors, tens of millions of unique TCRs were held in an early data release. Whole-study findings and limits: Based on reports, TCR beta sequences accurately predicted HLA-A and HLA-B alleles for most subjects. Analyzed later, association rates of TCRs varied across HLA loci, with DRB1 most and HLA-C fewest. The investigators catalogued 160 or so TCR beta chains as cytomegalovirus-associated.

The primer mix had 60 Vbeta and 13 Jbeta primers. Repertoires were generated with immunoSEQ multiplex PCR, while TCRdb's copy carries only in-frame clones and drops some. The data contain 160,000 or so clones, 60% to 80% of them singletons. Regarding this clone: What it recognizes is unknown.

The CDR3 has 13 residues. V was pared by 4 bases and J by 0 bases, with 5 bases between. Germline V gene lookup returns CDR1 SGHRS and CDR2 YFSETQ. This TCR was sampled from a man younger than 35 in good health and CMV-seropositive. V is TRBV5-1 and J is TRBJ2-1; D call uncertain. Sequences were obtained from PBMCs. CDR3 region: CASSTSSYNEQFF. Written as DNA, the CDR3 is TGCGCCAGCAGCACCAGCTCCTACAATGAGCAGTTCTTC.